This T cell receptor (beta chain) was identified during a study of blood T cell repertoires in COVID-19. On the study more broadly: In each case, the material was cDNA or gDNA derived from T cells, B-cell-depleted T cells, or PBMCs.

The cohort comprised adults aged 18 to 89 years residing in around 25 US areas. Repertoires were generated with immunoSEQ multiplex PCR, while TCRdb's copy carries only in-frame clones and drops some. The sample comprises around 400,000 clones, approximately 90% of which are singletons, and roughly 1.4% rests with the top ten. The CDR3 length is 16 residues. From germline, CDR1 is MDHEN and CDR2 SYDVKM. The V and J ends lost 6 bases and 3 bases, in that order; junction bases with no gene match: 9. The sequenced sample was PBMCs or T cells enriched from blood (not recorded which). This TCR was recovered from a woman aged 18-29 years who had been exposed to COVID-19. This chain joins TRBV28 and TRBJ2-1, with TRBD2 matching 9 bases. The CDR3 loop is CASSPIAGEGYNEQFF. CDR3 coding DNA: TGTGCCAGCAGCCCCATAGCGGGAGAGGGCTACAATGAGCAGTTCTTC.